The table lists the clone carrying this T cell receptor beta chain with a few counts. The antigen is undetermined. This record belongs to a study of shared clonotypes between healthy human individuals. Study-level information: For every donor, three CD4 naive, three CD4 memory, two CD8 naive and one CD8 memory plates were used. Points from the study as a whole: Naive CD4 clonotype sharing across several donors was about 5%.

Sequenced by immunoSEQ multiplex PCR; TCRdb stores in-frame clones only, minus some. Of about 120,000 clones in the sample, around 68% were seen once. The authors combined CD45RO+ cells with CCR7-negative CD45RA+ TemRA cells as CD8 memory. This receptor was taken from a woman aged 25 to 45 in good health. The sample taken for sequencing was memory CD8+ T cells sorted from blood. Subset of the sample: CD45RO+ cells pooled with CCR7-negative TemRA cells.

CDR3 bases: TGTGCCAGCAGCTTGGCCCCGGGACACCCTATCATATACGAGCAGTACTTC. Translation: CASSLAPGHPIIYEQYF. The chain recombines TRBV7-8 with TRBJ2-7; tentatively, D is TRBD1 (6 bases). Germline V gives CDR1 SGHVS, CDR2 FQNEAQ. With 3 bases removed from V and 4 bases from J, the gap between germline ends came to 22 bases. The CDR3 runs 17 residues.